The clone carrying this TCR beta chain is medium-sized (0.01 to 0.1%). The antigen is unknown. The method was immunoSEQ multiplex PCR; TCRdb's version includes in-frame clones alone and lacks a portion of them. In the table there are more than 60,000 clones, 70% to 75% of which are singletons. V lost 3 bases, J lost 8 bases, and 13 bases lay in between. CDR3 length: 13 residues. The source of the sample is a study of vaccination effects on CD4 cells after COVID-19. Within the ViraFEST assay, antigen-specific CD4+ T cells underwent expansion with viral peptide pools prior to sequencing. A roughly ten-day culture period preceded the isolation of CD4+ T cells. Either the mRNA-1273 or the BNT162b2 vaccine was given to participants as two doses.

The rearrangement joins TRBV12-3 or TRBV12-4 to TRBJ1-2, with D unresolved. This specimen consisted of CD4+ T cells from PBMCs cultured with HCoV-229E spike peptides, obtained after COVID-19 vaccination. The TCR originated in a human donor who received a COVID-19 vaccine. The CDR3 sequence: CASSLGRALGYTF. The CDR3 DNA reads as TGTGCCAGCAGTTTGGGGAGGGCTCTAGGCTACACCTTC.